These 26 T cell receptor beta chains share one sample of origin, sequenced in a study of identical twins. TCRdb fed the 5' RACE reads into MiXCR, producing one record per CDR3 protein. Among fewer than 500,000 distinct CDR3 sequences, approximately 14% were seen once, and the ten largest hold approximately 0.9%. These data are also associated with another study on yellow fever vaccine responses in identical twins.

What was sequenced was CD4+ T cells sorted from blood. These TCRs come from a woman aged 18-35 years in good health.

A note on this clonotype: Given a much more abundant clone one base away, this may be a read error. This rearrangement joins TRBV27 to TRBJ2-2, with 10 bases matching TRBD1. V shed 5 bases, J shed 6 bases, and the junction held 3 bases outside the gene matches. Germline CDR1 reads MNHEY; CDR2 reads SMNVEV (reference sequence). This CDR3 is 14 amino acids long. The DNA of the CDR3 is TGTGCCAGCAGTCCGGGACAGGGGTCCGGGGAGCTGTTTTTT. The encoded protein is CASSPGQGSGELFF.

The table lists this clonotype with many counts. This chain links TRBV3-1 with TRBJ2-3; D may correspond to TRBD1 or TRBD2 (6 bases each). The germline V gene encodes CDR1 LGHDT and CDR2 YNNKEL (reference sequence). V was clipped by 0 bases and J by 4 bases, with 14 bases between them. The length of the CDR3 is 16 residues. The CDR3 DNA sequence: TGTGCCAGCAGCCAAGATATCGGGGGCGGGGCAGATACGCAGTATTTT. As protein: CASSQDIGGGADTQYF.

The V and J genes are TRBV20-1 and TRBJ1-6; the D gene is possibly TRBD1 (5 bases). This CDR3 comprises 14 residues. The ends were cut back, 1 base at V and 8 bases at J, with 12 bases in the middle. Germline V lookup: CDR1 DFQATT, CDR2 SNEGSKA (reference sequence). The CDR3 DNA follows: TGCAGTGCTAGAGTGGGGGATTCGGATTCACCCCTCCACTTT. This translates into CSARVGDSDSPLHF.

This sequence joins TRBV20-1 and TRBJ1-2; the match to TRBD1 covers 8 bases. The V and J ends lost 5 bases and 0 bases, in that order; junction bases with no gene match: 5. There are 14 residues in the CDR3. Germline-derived CDR1 and CDR2 are DFQATT and SNEGSKA (reference sequence). The CDR3 nucleotides read TGCAGTGCTTCCGGGACAGGCGCTAACTATGGCTACACCTTC. Its protein is CSASGTGANYGYTF.

This clonotype has only a few counts. The rearrangement joins TRBV20-1 to TRBJ2-7, with D perhaps TRBD1 or TRBD2 (6 bases each). V shed 5 bases and J shed 3 bases, with 17 bases lying between them. CDR3 length: 14 residues. Germline V gives CDR1 DFQATT, CDR2 SNEGSKA (reference sequence). The CDR3: CSAGRGTPIYEQYF. CDR3 coding DNA: TGCAGTGCTGGTCGCGGGACACCGATCTACGAGCAGTACTTC.

This CDR3 reads CASVTSGRARETQYF. CDR3 DNA: TGTGCCAGCGTAACTAGCGGGAGGGCCAGGGAGACCCAGTACTTC. V usage is TRBV3-1 and J usage is TRBJ2-5; TRBD2 aligns across 13 bases. The CDR3 is 15 residues long. CDR1 is LGHDT and CDR2 is YNNKEL in the germline V gene (reference sequence). The J segment lost 5 bases and the V segment lost 8 bases, leaving 8 bases of the junction unmatched.

This clonotype was found a few times. V gene TRBV10-2 combines with J gene TRBJ2-1; 11 bases map to TRBD1. The germline gives CDR1 WSHSY, CDR2 SAAADI. V lost 2 bases and J lost 7; bases outside the gene matches: 7. The CDR3 covers 16 residues. Here the CDR3 reads CASSEHSGTGGNEQFF. The CDR3 DNA follows: TGCGCCAGCAGTGAGCACTCCGGGACAGGGGGAAATGAGCAGTTCTTC.

This clonotype has only a few counts. The chain uses TRBV14 and TRBJ2-7, with TRBD1 matching over 10 bases. Trimming at V came to 3 bases and at J to 3 bases, leaving 5 bases not matched to a gene. CDR1 SGHDN and CDR2 FVKESK come from the germline V gene. CDR3 length: 15 residues. The CDR3 region has the DNA TGTGCCAGCAGCCACGTGGGACAGGGGAACTACGAGCAGTACTTC. It specifies CASSHVGQGNYEQYF.

The chain links TRBV4-2 to TRBJ1-5; no reliable D call. The CDR3 extends over 17 amino acids. Deletions cut 1 base from V and 0 bases from J, with 13 bases between. CDR1 and CDR2 from the germline V gene are LGHNA and YNFKEQ. The CDR3 loop is CASSQVAGEDSNQPQHF. CDR3 nucleotides: TGTGCCAGCAGCCAAGTTGCTGGGGAGGATAGCAATCAGCCCCAGCATTTT.

This chain joins TRBV6-5 and TRBJ2-1; a weak D match, TRBD2 (7 bases). In germline, CDR1 is MNHEY, CDR2 SVGAGI. V lost 2 bases to trimming and J lost 4 bases, with 9 bases between them. The CDR3 is 14 amino acids. The CDR3 loop is CASSYGGAYNEQFF. CDR3 DNA sequence: TGTGCCAGCAGTTACGGGGGGGCTTACAATGAGCAGTTCTTC.

This clonotype was seen ten or more times. V gene TRBV4-1 combines with J gene TRBJ2-2, with 9 nucleotides matching TRBD1. The length of the CDR3 is 16 residues. CDR1 and CDR2 (germline): MGHRA, YSYEKL. The ends lost 11 bases at V and 3 bases at J; junction bases unmatched: 13. CDR3 region: CASTPQGASDTGELFF. CDR3 in DNA: TGCGCCTCGACGCCACAGGGGGCTAGTGACACCGGGGAGCTGTTTTTT.

The gene calls are TRBV4-2 and TRBJ2-2; 12 bases map to TRBD2. The V segment lost 1 base and the J segment 5 bases; nucleotides outside the gene matches: 20. The CDR3 spans 22 residues. Germline loops: CDR1 LGHNA, CDR2 YNFKEQ. The DNA of the CDR3 is TGTGCCAGCAGCCAAGTGCTTAGGGCTAGCGGGAGGGCCTTGAAGGGTACCGGGGAGCTGTTTTTT. Residues: CASSQVLRASGRALKGTGELFF.

The table lists this clonotype with a few counts. The chain has TRBV29-1 and TRBJ2-7; D unresolved. The CDR3 length is 14 residues. Germline assignment: CDR1 SQVTM and CDR2 ANQGSEA. V lost 4 bases and J 0 bases, leaving 13 bases between the germline ends. CDR3: CSVVGIRSSYEQYF. CDR3 bases: TGCAGCGTTGTTGGAATTCGAAGCTCCTACGAGCAGTACTTC.

The V gene is TRBV6-1, the J gene TRBJ2-7; 9 nucleotides agree with TRBD1. The CDR3 is 14 amino acids. Germline V lookup: CDR1 MNHNS, CDR2 SASEGT. The ends lost 6 bases at V and 0 bases at J; junction bases unmatched: 3. CDR3 amino acids: CASRGQGLSYEQYF. CDR3 nucleotide sequence: TGTGCCAGCAGAGGACAGGGGCTCTCCTACGAGCAGTACTTC.

A few counts support this clonotype. The V call is TRBV4-3, the J call TRBJ1-1; 7 bases are a match to TRBD1. The CDR3 is 15 amino acids. V lost 0 bases, J lost 6 bases, and 7 bases stayed unmatched. Germline V lookup: CDR1 LGHNA, CDR2 YSLEER. CDR3 residues: CASSQEGRGFAEAFF. The CDR3 nucleotides are TGCGCCAGCAGCCAAGAAGGCAGGGGGTTTGCTGAAGCTTTCTTT.

The CDR3: CASSVVPSSVGTDTQYF. The CDR3 nucleotides are TGTGCCAGCAGCGTAGTGCCGTCTAGCGTAGGCACAGATACGCAGTATTTT. The chain combines TRBV9 with TRBJ2-3, with a weak D call TRBD2 (6 bases). Trimming took off 0 bases at V and 1 base at J, with 15 bases between the two ends. Germline assignment: CDR1 SGDLS and CDR2 YYNGEE. The CDR3 loop spans 17 amino acids. The whole variable domain, remainder taken from reference TRBV9 and TRBJ2-3, is DSGVTQTPKHLITATGQRVTLRCSPRSGDLSVYWYQQSLDQGLQFLIQYYNGEERAKGNILERFSAQQFPDLHSELNLSSLELGDSALYFCASSVVPSSVGTDTQYFGPGTRLTVL.

This clonotype was counted ten times or more. This chain uses TRBV20-1 with TRBJ2-7; D is perhaps TRBD1 or TRBD2 (5 bases each). V lost 0 bases to trimming and J lost 3 bases, with 15 bases between them. The germline V gene has CDR1 DFQATT and CDR2 SNEGSKA (reference sequence). The CDR3 extends over 15 amino acids. The CDR3 coding sequence is TGCAGTGCTAGAGATGGTGGCAGGGCGGGCTACGAGCAGTACTTC. Translating it yields CSARDGGRAGYEQYF.

The CDR3 DNA sequence: TGTGCCAGCAGCCGGGACAGCATGAGCTCCTACGAGCAGTACTTC. This gives the protein CASSRDSMSSYEQYF. The V and J genes are TRBV7-9 and TRBJ2-7; TRBD1 aligns across 7 bases. The V gene end was trimmed by 5 bases and the J gene end by 0 bases; junction bases not matched to a gene: 7. The CDR3 totals 15 residues. CDR1 and CDR2 (germline): SEHNR, FQNEAQ (reference sequence).

J is TRBJ2-7 and V is TRBV3-1, with D maybe TRBD2 (6 bases). Trimming stripped 4 bases from V and 0 bases from J, with 16 bases between. This CDR3 has 16 residues. In germline, CDR1 is LGHDT, CDR2 YNNKEL (reference sequence). CDR3 protein: CASSLSAGQSSYEQYF. The CDR3, as DNA: TGTGCCAGCAGCCTATCAGCGGGCCAGTCCTCCTACGAGCAGTACTTC.

This clonotype was detected only a few times. The rearrangement joins TRBV6-1 to TRBJ2-1; 8 bases are a match to TRBD2. Germline V CDR1 and CDR2: MNHNS, SASEGT. The CDR3 consists of 15 residues. The V gene end was trimmed by 6 bases and the J gene end by 4 bases; junction bases not matched to a gene: 8. The CDR3 here is CASSASGLSYNEQFF. CDR3 sequence (DNA): TGTGCCAGCAGCGCTAGCGGGCTGTCGTACAATGAGCAGTTCTTC.

This clonotype has only a few counts. A read error may produce the germline difference seen at one junction end. The genes are TRBV7-9 and TRBJ2-7; 9 positions agree with TRBD1. CDR1 and CDR2 (germline): SEHNR, FQNEAQ (reference sequence). The CDR3 runs to 13 residues. The CDR3 sequence: CASSPEGKGQGHF. The CDR3 region has the DNA TGTGCCAGCAGCCCTGAGGGCAAGGGACAGGGACACTTC. The full variable domain, with the rest looked up from reference TRBV7-9 and TRBJ2-7, is DTGVSQNPRHKITKRGQNVTFRCDPISEHNRLYWYRQTLGQGPEFLTYFQNEAQLEKSRLLSDRFSAERPKGSFSTLEIQRTEQGDSAMYLCASSPEGKGQGHFGPGTRLTVT.

The chain has TRBV2 and TRBJ2-7; D perhaps matches TRBD2 (5 bases). Trimming took off 3 bases at V and 3 bases at J, with 15 bases between the two ends. There are 15 residues in the CDR3. CDR1 is SNHLY, CDR2 FYNNEI, per germline. As DNA, the CDR3 is TGTGCCAGCAGTGAGGGCAGACTAACGAACTACGAGCAGTACTTC. Amino acids: CASSEGRLTNYEQYF.

Note on this clonotype: Being one base from a much bigger clone, this may be a read error. The chain recombines TRBV7-9 with TRBJ2-1, with D possibly being TRBD1 (6 bases). The germline CDR1 and CDR2 sequences are SEHNR and FQNEAQ (reference sequence). Trimming took off 4 bases at V and 9 bases at J, with 16 bases between the two ends. CDR3 length: 14 amino acids. CDR3 region: CASSSRDMSSEQFF. DNA for the CDR3: TGTGCCAGCAGCTCCCGGGACATGTCCAGTGAGCAGTTCTTC.

This clonotype was counted many times. CDR3 loop: CASSLRQASYEQYF. DNA of the CDR3: TGTGCCAGCAGCTTAAGACAGGCTTCCTACGAGCAGTACTTC. The J gene is TRBJ2-7, the V gene TRBV11-1; the D gene is possibly TRBD1 (6 bases). The CDR3 length is 14 residues. CDR1 is SGHAT and CDR2 is FQDESV in the germline V gene (reference sequence). The germline V and J ends were trimmed by 2 bases and 1 base, with 9 bases remaining between them.

This clonotype was found a few times. The chain couples TRBV29-1 to TRBJ1-2; 8 bases line up with TRBD1. Germline V gene lookup returns CDR1 SQVTM and CDR2 ANQGSEA. Trimming at V came to 3 bases and at J to 4 bases, leaving 4 bases not matched to a gene. This CDR3 comprises 13 residues. CDR3: CSVDLDRAYGYTF. As DNA, the CDR3 is TGCAGCGTTGACCTGGACAGGGCCTATGGCTACACCTTC.

The V gene is TRBV12-3 or TRBV12-4, the J gene TRBJ1-5, with 7 bases matching TRBD1. V shed 6 bases, J shed 5 bases, and the junction held 7 bases outside the gene matches. The CDR3 consists of 14 residues. CDR3 bases: TGTGCCAGCAGCAGTGACAGGGTCGATCAGCCCCAGCATTTT. This codes for CASSSDRVDQPQHF.